The 17 T cell receptor beta chains reported below all come from one sample, sequenced in a study of blood T cell repertoires in COVID-19. Assay used: immunoSEQ multiplex PCR; TCRdb lists only in-frame clones, some missing. Among fewer than 150,000 clones listed, 85% were seen once. Source material: peripheral blood. These receptor sequences come from a man in his fifties with acute or convalescent COVID-19.

V and J are TRBV6-5 and TRBJ2-6; 8 bases fit TRBD1. After removal of 7 bases from V and 1 base from J, the junction contained 3 bases not matched to a gene. Germline lookup yields CDR1 MNHEY and CDR2 SVGAGI. The CDR3 extends over 15 amino acids. CDR3 DNA sequence: TGTGCCAGCAATCAGGGGGCATCTGGGGCCAACGTCCTGACTTTC. Amino acids: CASNQGASGANVLTF.

DNA of the CDR3: TGTGCCAGCAGCGACAGCGGGGGATACAATGAGCAGTTCTTC. Translating it yields CASSDSGGYNEQFF. V is TRBV9 and J is TRBJ2-1; 8 bases are a match to TRBD2. The V segment lost 3 bases and the J segment 4 bases; nucleotides outside the gene matches: 3. The CDR3 totals 14 residues. Germline V gene data show CDR1 as SGDLS and CDR2 as YYNGEE.

This clone was seen once. This rearrangement joins TRBV7-9 to TRBJ2-3; perhaps TRBD1 as D (6 bases). Trimming cost V 5 bases and J 0 bases, with 9 bases left between them. CDR1 and CDR2 from the germline V gene are SEHNR and FQNEAQ (reference sequence). The CDR3 spans 14 residues. The CDR3 spells CASSGQRSTDTQYF. The CDR3 bases are TGTGCCAGCAGCGGACAGCGTAGCACAGATACGCAGTATTTT.

V gene TRBV3-1 (or the pseudogene TRBV3-2) combines with J gene TRBJ1-3, with D possibly TRBD1 on 5 matching bases. The ends were cut back, 5 bases at V and 2 bases at J, with 16 bases in the middle. This CDR3 has 16 residues. Germline CDR1 LGHDT, CDR2 YNNKEL (reference sequence). CDR3 amino acids: CASSYPRAGAGNTIYF. The CDR3 bases are TGTGCCAGCAGCTACCCACGAGCGGGGGCTGGAAACACCATATATTTT.

This rearrangement joins TRBV24-1 to TRBJ2-3; perhaps TRBD1 as D (5 bases). V was clipped by 1 base and J by 5 bases, with 12 bases between them. The CDR3 covers 15 residues. The V gene's germline CDR1 is KGHDR and CDR2 SFDVKD. CDR3 loop: CATSDFGRAGDTQYF. Here the CDR3 DNA reads TGTGCCACCAGTGATTTCGGCAGGGCTGGAGATACGCAGTATTTT.

The chain links TRBV13 to TRBJ2-5; 10 nucleotides match TRBD2. Unmatched junction bases numbered 4, after V lost 5 bases and J lost 4 bases. The CDR3 consists of 14 residues. Germline V CDR1 and CDR2: PRHDT, FYEKMQ (reference sequence). CDR3 in DNA: TGTGCCAGCAGCCAGCGGGGGGGGCGAGAGACCCAGTACTTC. It codes for CASSQRGGRETQYF.

The chain uses TRBV9 and TRBJ1-2; D is ambiguous. There are 15 residues in the CDR3. Germline V gene lookup returns CDR1 SGDLS and CDR2 YYNGEE. V lost 1 base and J 3 bases, leaving 13 bases between the germline ends. CDR3 DNA sequence: TGTGCCAGCAGCGTATTTAGGACGGGAGACTATGGCTACACCTTC. It yields the protein CASSVFRTGDYGYTF.

This chain connects TRBV5-5 to TRBJ1-4; no definite D call. Trimming took off 2 bases at V and 0 bases at J, with 8 bases between the two ends. Germline-derived CDR1 and CDR2 are SGHKS and YYEKEE (reference sequence). This CDR3 contains 15 residues. The CDR3 sequence: CASSLIQATNEKLFF. DNA of the CDR3: TGTGCCAGCAGCTTAATCCAGGCAACTAATGAAAAACTGTTTTTT. Using reference TRBV5-5 and TRBJ1-4 for the parts outside the CDR3, the full variable domain is DAGVTQSPTHLIKTRGQQVTLRCSPISGHKSVSWYQQVLGQGPQFIFQYYEKEERGRGNFPDRFSARQFPNYSSELNVNALLLGDSALYLCASSLIQATNEKLFFGSGTQLSVL.

The chain couples TRBV9 to TRBJ2-1; 11 nucleotides align to TRBD2. Germline-derived CDR1 and CDR2 are SGDLS and YYNGEE. This CDR3 is 15 amino acids long. Trimming at V came to 4 bases and at J to 5 bases, leaving 5 bases not matched to a gene. CDR3 nucleotides: TGTGCCAGCAGCTATGGGACTAGCGGAAACAATGAGCAGTTCTTC. Translating gives CASSYGTSGNNEQFF.

The V gene is TRBV19, the J gene TRBJ1-5, with 8 bases that match TRBD1. Trimming removed 5 bases from V and 4 bases from J; junction bases left unmatched: 13. The CDR3 consists of 17 residues. Germline CDR1 reads LNHDA; CDR2 reads SQIVND (reference sequence). CDR3 residues: CASSFLPSGGRNQPQHF. DNA of the CDR3: TGTGCCAGTAGTTTTCTACCTTCAGGGGGCCGGAATCAGCCCCAGCATTTT. The variable domain in full, completed from reference TRBV19 and TRBJ1-5, reads DGGITQSPKYLFRKEGQNVTLSCEQNLNHDAMYWYRQDPGQGLRLIYYSQIVNDFQKGDIAEGYSVSREKKESFPLTVTSAQKNPTAFYLCASSFLPSGGRNQPQHFGDGTRLSIL.

The V and J genes are TRBV27 and TRBJ1-2; TRBD1 agrees at 9 bases. Losses at the gene ends were 3 bases for V and 8 bases for J; bases not matched to a gene: 13. Germline assignment: CDR1 MNHEY and CDR2 SMNVEV (reference sequence). The CDR3 covers 16 residues. CDR3 in DNA: TGTGCCAGCAGTTTCTACAGACAGGGGGGTGGGGGCGGCTACACCTTC. It encodes CASSFYRQGGGGGYTF.

The chain recombines TRBV12-5 with TRBJ1-2; a weak D match, TRBD1 (6 bases). Germline CDR1 reads LGHNT; CDR2 reads FRNRAP. Trimming cost V 2 bases and J 4 bases, with 11 bases left between them. The CDR3 length is 14 residues. Here the CDR3 reads CASGLSDRSYGYTF. CDR3 bases: TGTGCTAGTGGTTTGTCAGACAGGAGCTATGGCTACACCTTC. Full variable domain (rest looked up from reference TRBV12-5 and TRBJ1-2): DARVTQTPRHKVTEMGQEVTMRCQPILGHNTVFWYRQTMMQGLELLAYFRNRAPLDDSGMPKDRFSAEMPDATLATLKIQPSEPRDSAVYFCASGLSDRSYGYTFGSGTRLTVV.

The chain joins TRBV6-2 or TRBV6-3 to TRBJ2-7; 9 bases are a match to TRBD2. V shed 4 bases and J 0 bases; nucleotides not matched to a gene: 7. Germline loops: CDR1 MNHEY, CDR2 SVGEGT. The CDR3 runs to 16 residues. The CDR3 reads CASSSIAGETSYEQYF. CDR3 nucleotides: TGTGCCAGCAGTTCCATAGCGGGGGAAACCTCCTACGAGCAGTACTTC.

This clone is labeled as medium-sized. V gene TRBV27 combines with J gene TRBJ1-4; possibly TRBD1 for D (5 bases). V lost 3 bases and J 8 bases, leaving 16 bases between the germline ends. CDR3 length: 15 amino acids. Looked up from germline, CDR1 is MNHEY and CDR2 is SMNVEV (reference sequence). The CDR3 sequence is CASSFTASQGEKLFF. In nucleotides, the CDR3 is TGTGCCAGCAGTTTTACGGCGTCCCAGGGAGAAAAACTGTTTTTT.

J is TRBJ1-4 and V is TRBV4-1, with a possible D match to TRBD1 (6 bases). CDR3 length equals 15 residues. Germline V gene lookup returns CDR1 MGHRA and CDR2 YSYEKL. V lost 4 bases to trimming and J lost 6 bases, with 15 bases between them. CDR3 DNA sequence: TGCGCCAGCAGCCCCCAGGGGAAGGCGGATGAAAAACTGTTTTTT. It specifies CASSPQGKADEKLFF.

V usage is TRBV4-1 and J usage is TRBJ2-1; TRBD2 aligns across 9 bases. V lost 0 bases to trimming and J lost 6 bases; unmatched junction nucleotides: 12. Germline V CDR1 and CDR2: MGHRA, YSYEKL. CDR3 length equals 18 residues. CDR3 region: CASSQDPAGGGLGNEQFF. The CDR3 coding sequence is TGCGCCAGCAGCCAAGATCCAGCGGGAGGAGGGCTAGGCAATGAGCAGTTCTTC.

This clone appeared a few times. The chain has TRBV4-1 and TRBJ1-5, with D possibly matching TRBD1 (5 bases). The V end was cut by 0 bases, the J end by 5 bases, with 14 bases between. CDR3 length: 16 amino acids. Germline assignment: CDR1 MGHRA and CDR2 YSYEKL. As DNA, the CDR3 is TGCGCCAGCAGCCAAGATCCTAACCGGGACTATCAGCCCCAGCATTTT. Encoded protein: CASSQDPNRDYQPQHF.